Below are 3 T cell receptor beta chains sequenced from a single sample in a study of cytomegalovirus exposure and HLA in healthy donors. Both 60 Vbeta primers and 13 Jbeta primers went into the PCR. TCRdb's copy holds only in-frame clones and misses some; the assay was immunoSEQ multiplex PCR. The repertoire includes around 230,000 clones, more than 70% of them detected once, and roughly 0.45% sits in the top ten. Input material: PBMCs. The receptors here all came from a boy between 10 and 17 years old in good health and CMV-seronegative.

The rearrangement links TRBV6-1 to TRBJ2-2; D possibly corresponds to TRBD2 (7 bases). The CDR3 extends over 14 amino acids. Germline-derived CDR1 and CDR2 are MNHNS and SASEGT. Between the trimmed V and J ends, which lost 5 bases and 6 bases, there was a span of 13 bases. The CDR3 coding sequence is TGTGCCAGCAGTCGGGGGAGGGGGGCCGGGGAGCTGTTTTTT. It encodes CASSRGRGAGELFF.

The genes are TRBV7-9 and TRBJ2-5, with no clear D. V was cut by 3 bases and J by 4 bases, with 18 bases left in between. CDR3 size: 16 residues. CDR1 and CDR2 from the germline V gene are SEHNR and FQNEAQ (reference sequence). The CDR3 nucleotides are TGTGCCAGCAGCTTTAGAATGTCCAGACGCGGAGAGACCCAGTACTTC. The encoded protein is CASSFRMSRRGETQYF.

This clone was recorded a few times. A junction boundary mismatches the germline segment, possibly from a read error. CDR3 in amino acids: CSSSPRSGFRAGELFF. The CDR3 coding sequence is TGTTCCAGCAGCCCCAGGTCCGGATTCCGTGCCGGGGAGCTGTTTTTT. This chain uses TRBV7-9 with TRBJ2-2; D gene ambiguous. From germline, CDR1 is SEHNR and CDR2 FQNEAQ (reference sequence). The CDR3 is 16 amino acids.